This T cell receptor beta chain was observed in a study of blood T cell repertoires in COVID-19. In this sample, this clone turned up a few times. Assay used: immunoSEQ multiplex PCR; TCRdb lists only in-frame clones, some missing. This sample has about 190,000 clones; 65% to 85% occur once, and the top ten carry roughly 3.2%. V was cut by 3 bases and J by 3 bases, with 20 bases left in between. The germline CDR1 and CDR2 sequences are LNHNV and YYDKDF (reference sequence). This CDR3 comprises 17 residues. The origin of this receptor is a woman in her twenties or thirties who had been exposed to COVID-19. Sequences were obtained from PBMCs or T cells enriched from blood (not recorded which). This chain joins TRBV15 and TRBJ2-5, with TRBD2 as a possible D gene (7 bases). The CDR3 here is CATSRGFLGGAKETQYF. The DNA of the CDR3 is TGTGCCACCAGCAGGGGTTTTTTAGGGGGGGCGAAAGAGACCCAGTACTTC.